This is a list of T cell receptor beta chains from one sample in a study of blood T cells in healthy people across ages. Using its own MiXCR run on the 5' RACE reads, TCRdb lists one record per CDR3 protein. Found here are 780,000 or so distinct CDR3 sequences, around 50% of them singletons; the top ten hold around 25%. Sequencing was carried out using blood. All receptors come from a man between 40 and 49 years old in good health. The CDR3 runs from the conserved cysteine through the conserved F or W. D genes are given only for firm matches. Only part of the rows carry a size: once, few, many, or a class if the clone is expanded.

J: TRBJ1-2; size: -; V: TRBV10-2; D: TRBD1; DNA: TGCGCCAGCACCCTGAGGACAGGAGATGACTACACCTTC; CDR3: CASTLRTGDDYTF
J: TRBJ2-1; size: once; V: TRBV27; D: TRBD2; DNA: TGTGCCAGCAGTTTACCTAGCGGGGGGGCAGTTGAGCAGTTCTTC; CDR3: CASSLPSGGAVEQFF
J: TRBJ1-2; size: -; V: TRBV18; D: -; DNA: TGTGCCAGCTCAAGAGGGGACGATGGCTACACCTTC; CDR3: CASSRGDDGYTF
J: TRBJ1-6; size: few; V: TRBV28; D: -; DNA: TGTGCCAGCGGGGAACAGGATTCACCCCTCCACTTT; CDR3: CASGEQDSPLHF
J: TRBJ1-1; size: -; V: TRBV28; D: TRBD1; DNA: TGTGCCAGCAGTGGCGGGACAGGGTTGGCTGAAGCTTTCTTT; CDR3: CASSGGTGLAEAFF
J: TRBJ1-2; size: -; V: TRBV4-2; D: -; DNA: TGTGCCAGCAGCCCGGAGGGGTTAGAACCTCACTATGGCTACACCTTC; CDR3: CASSPEGLEPHYGYTF
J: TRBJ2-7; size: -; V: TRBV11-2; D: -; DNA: TGTGCCAGCAGCTTAGGCGGGCGGGGTCCCTACGAGCAGTACTTC; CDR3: CASSLGGRGPYEQYF
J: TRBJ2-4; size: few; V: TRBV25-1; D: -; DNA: TGTGCCAGCAGAGTCCAAAATTTCCATCACATTCAGTACTTC; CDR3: CASRVQNFHHIQYF
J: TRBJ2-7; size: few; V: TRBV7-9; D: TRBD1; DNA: TGTGCCACCAGTTCACAGGGGGACGAGCAGTACTTC; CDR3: CATSSQGDEQYF
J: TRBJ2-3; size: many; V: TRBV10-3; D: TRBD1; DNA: TGTGCCATTAAGGGGGCGTTTAGCACAGATACGCAGTATTTT; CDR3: CAIKGAFSTDTQYF
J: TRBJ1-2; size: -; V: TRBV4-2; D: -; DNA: TGTGCCAGCAGCCAAGAGGGACGGGCGGGTCCCTCATTTTACGGCTACACCTTC; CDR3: CASSQEGRAGPSFYGYTF
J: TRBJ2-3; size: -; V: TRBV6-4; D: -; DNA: TGTGCCAGCAGTGAGCTGCACAGCACAGATACGCAGTATTTT; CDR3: CASSELHSTDTQYF
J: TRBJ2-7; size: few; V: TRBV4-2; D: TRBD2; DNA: TGTGCCAGCAGCCAGGGGTTACTAGCGGGAGTTAATTACGAGCAGTACTTC; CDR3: CASSQGLLAGVNYEQYF
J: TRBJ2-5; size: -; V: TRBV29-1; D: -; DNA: TGCAGCGTTGAACTGGGAGAGACCCAGTACTTC; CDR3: CSVELGETQYF
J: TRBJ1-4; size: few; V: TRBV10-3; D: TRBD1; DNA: TGTGCCATCAGTGACGGACAGGGTCGGAATGAAAAACTGTTTTTT; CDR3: CAISDGQGRNEKLFF
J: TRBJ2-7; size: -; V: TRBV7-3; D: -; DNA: TGTGCCAGCAGCGCTAACGGGGCAGTGCCTTCCTACGAGCAGTACTTC; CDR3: CASSANGAVPSYEQYF
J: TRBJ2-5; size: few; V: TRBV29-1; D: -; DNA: TGCAGCGTCGAGTACGGGGAGACCCAGTACTTC; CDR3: CSVEYGETQYF
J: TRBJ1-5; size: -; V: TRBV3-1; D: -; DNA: TGTGCCAGCAGCCGCACGGGAAGATGGCCCCAGCATTTT; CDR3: CASSRTGRWPQHF
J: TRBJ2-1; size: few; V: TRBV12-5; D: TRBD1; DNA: TGTGCTAGTGGCCAGGGACAGGGGTTCGGAAGTCTATACAATGAGCAGTTCTTC; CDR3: CASGQGQGFGSLYNEQFF
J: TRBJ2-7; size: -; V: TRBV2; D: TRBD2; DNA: TGTGCCAGCACTTACGAACTAGCGGGAGGGCAGTACTTC; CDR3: CASTYELAGGQYF
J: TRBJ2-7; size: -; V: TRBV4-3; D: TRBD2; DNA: TGCGCCAGCAGCCAGACTAGCGGAGCCTTTGGCGAGCAGTACTTC; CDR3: CASSQTSGAFGEQYF
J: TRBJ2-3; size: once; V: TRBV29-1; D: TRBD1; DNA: TGCAGCGTAGGGACAGGGAGCGGAGATACGCAGTATTTT; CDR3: CSVGTGSGDTQYF
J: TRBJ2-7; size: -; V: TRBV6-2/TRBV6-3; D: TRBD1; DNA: TGTGCCAGCAGTTACTCAGGGACAGGACCCTACGAGCAGTACTTC; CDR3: CASSYSGTGPYEQYF
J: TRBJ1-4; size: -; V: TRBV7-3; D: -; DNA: TGTGCCAGCAGCCGCACGGGGGCTGTCGGGGAAAAACTGTTTTTT; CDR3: CASSRTGAVGEKLFF
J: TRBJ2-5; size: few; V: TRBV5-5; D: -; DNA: TGTGCCAGCAGCGATACAGGGAGTTCCAGGATGGAGACCCAGTACTTC; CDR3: CASSDTGSSRMETQYF
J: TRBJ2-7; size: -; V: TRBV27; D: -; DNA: TGTGCCAGCAGTTTGTGCGGAGTAAGCTCCTACGAGCAGTACTTC; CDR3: CASSLCGVSSYEQYF
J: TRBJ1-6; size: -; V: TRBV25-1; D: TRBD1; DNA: TGTGCCAGCAGTGAAAAACAGGGGGTAAATTCACCCCTCCACTTT; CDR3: CASSEKQGVNSPLHF
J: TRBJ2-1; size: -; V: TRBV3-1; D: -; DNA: TGTGCCAGCAGCCAGGCCGGAGTAGTATACAATGAGCAGTTCTTC; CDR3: CASSQAGVVYNEQFF
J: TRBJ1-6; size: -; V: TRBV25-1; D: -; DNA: TGTGCCAGCAACGGTCTCGCTAATTCACCCCTCCACTTT; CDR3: CASNGLANSPLHF
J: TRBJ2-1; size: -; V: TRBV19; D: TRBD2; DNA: TGTGCCACTCACCTAGCGGGCGGTTCCTACAATGAGCAGTTCTTC; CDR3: CATHLAGGSYNEQFF
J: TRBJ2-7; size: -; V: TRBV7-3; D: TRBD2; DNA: TGTGCCAGCAGCGATCGTCTAGCGGGAGGCGAGCAGTACTTC; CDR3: CASSDRLAGGEQYF
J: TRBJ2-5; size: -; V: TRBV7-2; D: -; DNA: TGTGCCAGCAGCTTAGGCATAGGGGAGTGGGAGACCCAGTACTTC; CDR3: CASSLGIGEWETQYF
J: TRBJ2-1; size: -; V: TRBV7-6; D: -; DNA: TGTGCCAGCAGTAGACCTGTAACCGGAAAAAGGTCCTACAATGAGCAGTTCTTC; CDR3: CASSRPVTGKRSYNEQFF
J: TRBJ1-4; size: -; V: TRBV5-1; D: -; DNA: TGCGCCAGCAGCTCAAAGACCGATGAAAAACTGTTTTTT; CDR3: CASSSKTDEKLFF
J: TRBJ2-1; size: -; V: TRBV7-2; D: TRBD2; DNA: TGTGCCAGCAGCTCGCCTAGCGGGGGATACAATGAGCAGTTCTTC; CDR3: CASSSPSGGYNEQFF
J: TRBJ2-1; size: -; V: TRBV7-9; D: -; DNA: TGTGCCAGCAGTTGGAGGGGGCGGATAAAGATGGATGAGCAGTTCTTC; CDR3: CASSWRGRIKMDEQFF